This TCR beta chain was sequenced for a study of blood T cell repertoires in COVID-19. Turning to the study itself: Researchers got acute and convalescent COVID-19 samples from the United States, Italy and Spain.

Method: immunoSEQ multiplex PCR; TCRdb's copy keeps in-frame clones and lacks some. The sample carries about 160,000 clones, more than 75% recorded once. With 1 base removed from V and 2 bases from J, the gap between germline ends came to 9 bases. The germline V gene encodes CDR1 SEHNR and CDR2 FQNEAQ (reference sequence). This CDR3 contains 14 residues. The clonotype was recovered from a woman in her forties or fifties with COVID-19, enrolled during active disease. Sequences were obtained from peripheral blood. The chain is built from TRBV7-9 and TRBJ2-7, with D perhaps TRBD1 (6 bases). In nucleotides, the CDR3 is TGTGCCAGCAGCTTAGGGGACAAGACCTACGAGCAGTACTTC. It encodes CASSLGDKTYEQYF.